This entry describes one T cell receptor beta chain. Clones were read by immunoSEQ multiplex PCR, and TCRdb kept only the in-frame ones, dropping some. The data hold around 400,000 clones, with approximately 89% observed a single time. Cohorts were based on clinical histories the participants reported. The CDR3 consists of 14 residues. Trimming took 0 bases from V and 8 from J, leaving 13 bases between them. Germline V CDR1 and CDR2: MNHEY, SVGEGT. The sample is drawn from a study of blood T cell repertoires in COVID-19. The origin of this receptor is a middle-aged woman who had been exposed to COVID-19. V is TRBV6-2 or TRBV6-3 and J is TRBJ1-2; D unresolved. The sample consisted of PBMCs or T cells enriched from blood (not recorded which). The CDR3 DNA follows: TGTGCCAGCAGTTACTCCCATTCCGGGGAAGGCTACACCTTC. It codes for CASSYSHSGEGYTF.